This T cell receptor (beta chain) was captured by sequencing in a study of CD8+ T cells in alopecia areata. Whole-study results and caveats: Normal skin's resident alphabeta T cells are sequenced alongside lesional scalp T cells.

As the sequencing template, cDNA was produced by extracting RNA and reverse transcribing it. The assay was immunoSEQ multiplex PCR, and TCRdb's table has in-frame clones only and misses some. In the table there are over 90,000 clones, around 50% of which are singletons. Concerning this clone itself: Its antigen is unknown.

Germline V CDR1 and CDR2: GTSNPN, SVGIG (reference sequence). CDR3 length: 13 amino acids. Trimming removed 5 bases at V and 6 bases at J, with 14 bases between. The source is a human donor in good health. Sample: CD4+ T cells sorted from blood. This rearrangement joins TRBV30 to TRBJ1-5, with a weak D call TRBD1 (6 bases). CDR3 DNA: TGTGCCTGGTCTACAGGGTGGCGTCAGCCCCAGCATTTT. Residues: CAWSTGWRQPQHF.